These 10 T cell receptor beta chains originate from one sample sequenced in a study of beta chain features in type 1 diabetes. What was sequenced were expressed TCRB transcripts, since all of the isolated RNA had been reverse transcribed. Data came from immunoSEQ multiplex PCR; TCRdb stores just in-frame clones and leaves some out. The profile shows about 340,000 clones, less than 9.5% of them singletons. Sequencing was performed on central memory CD4+ T cells from blood. Receptor source: a woman aged 18-35 years in good health.

This clone occurred a few times. CDR3 nucleotides: TGTGCCAGCAGCTTGGGGACAGAAGGATTTGAGCAGTTCTTC. This gives the protein CASSLGTEGFEQFF. V and J are TRBV11-1 and TRBJ2-1; 7 nucleotides match TRBD1. J was trimmed by 9 bases and V by 3 bases; bases with no gene match: 8. CDR3 length: 14 amino acids. CDR1 and CDR2 (germline): SGHAT, FQDESV (reference sequence).

The chain uses TRBV19 and TRBJ1-1; the match to TRBD1 covers 9 bases. From germline, CDR1 is LNHDA and CDR2 SQIVND (reference sequence). The CDR3 is 15 residues long. Germline trimming cut 7 bases from V and 0 bases from J; bases unmatched to any gene: 6. CDR3 in amino acids: CASTRTGVMNTEAFF. The CDR3 DNA reads TGTGCCAGTACCCGGACAGGGGTCATGAACACTGAAGCTTTCTTT.

The V call is TRBV7-9, the J call TRBJ1-1; D unresolved. V lost 2 bases and J lost 1, with 8 bases in between. The CDR3 extends over 14 amino acids. Germline loops: CDR1 SEHNR, CDR2 FQNEAQ (reference sequence). This CDR3 reads CASSLSFRNTEAFF. The DNA of the CDR3 is TGTGCCAGCAGCTTATCATTCCGGAACACTGAAGCTTTCTTT.

In this sample, this clone turned up a few times. The chain joins TRBV7-2 to TRBJ2-5, with 8 bases aligning to TRBD2. The V segment lost 4 bases and the J segment 7 bases; nucleotides outside the gene matches: 8. The CDR3 is 14 amino acids. CDR1 SGHTA and CDR2 FQGNSA come from the germline V gene. CDR3 region: CASSSGLDIVTQYF. CDR3 nucleotides: TGTGCCAGCAGCTCGGGACTAGACATTGTGACCCAGTACTTC.

The rearrangement joins TRBV5-1 to TRBJ2-2, with 8 bases identical to TRBD2. The CDR3 loop spans 17 amino acids. The V and J ends lost 3 bases and 6 bases, in that order; junction bases with no gene match: 13. The V gene's germline CDR1 is SGHRS and CDR2 YFSETQ. The DNA for the CDR3 is TGCGCCAGCAGCTCGCACCTCGGGACTAGGGATCCCGGGGAGCTGTTTTTT. Its translation is CASSSHLGTRDPGELFF.

This clone was detected a few times. The CDR3 bases are TGCAGCGTTGAGGACAGGGGGAACTATGGCTACACCTTC. Amino acids: CSVEDRGNYGYTF. The chain has TRBV29-1 and TRBJ1-2; 10 nucleotides line up with TRBD1. The CDR3 is 13 residues long. J gave up 2 bases and V 3 bases, and 0 bases lay outside the gene matches. The germline gives CDR1 SQVTM, CDR2 ANQGSEA.

In its sample, this clone was seen many times. J is TRBJ2-1 and V is TRBV9; TRBD2 agrees at 7 bases. Losses at the gene ends were 4 bases for V and 5 bases for J; bases not matched to a gene: 12. CDR3 size: 16 residues. Per germline, CDR1 SGDLS and CDR2 YYNGEE. CDR3 residues: CASSPPGLAVNNEQFF. In DNA form, the CDR3 reads TGTGCCAGCAGCCCCCCCGGCCTAGCGGTGAACAATGAGCAGTTCTTC.

At least ten counts were recorded for this clone. The chain recombines TRBV7-9 with TRBJ2-1, with D tentatively TRBD2 (5 bases). The CDR3 is 12 amino acids. The V end lost 5 bases, the J end lost 8 bases, and 10 bases lay between the germline ends. The germline gives CDR1 SEHNR, CDR2 FQNEAQ (reference sequence). The CDR3 sequence is CASSPLAHEQFF. The CDR3 nucleotides are TGTGCCAGCAGCCCCCTAGCCCATGAGCAGTTCTTC.

This clone has only a few counts. The chain joins TRBV12-2 to TRBJ2-7. TRBV12-2 counts as a pseudogene. This CDR3 has 17 residues. The CDR3 region has the DNA TGTGCAAGGCGCTGGAGGGTGCCTAGGCTAGGGGGTCGCGAGCAGTACTTC. This encodes CARRWRVPRLGGREQYF.

The genes are TRBV5-1 and TRBJ1-4; D might be TRBD1 (6 bases). CDR1 SGHRS and CDR2 YFSETQ come from the germline V gene. CDR3 length: 15 amino acids. V lost 4 bases, J lost 2 bases, and 12 bases lay in between. In DNA, the CDR3 is TGCGCCAGCAGCACAATTCAGGGGACTAATGAAAAACTGTTTTTT. It yields the protein CASSTIQGTNEKLFF.